This T cell receptor (beta chain) appears in the sequencing data of a study of shared clonotypes between healthy human individuals. The CDR3 spans 11 residues. The V gene's germline CDR1 is LNHDA and CDR2 SQIVND (reference sequence). Method: immunoSEQ multiplex PCR; TCRdb's copy keeps in-frame clones and lacks some. In the table there are more than 2 million clones, 95% of which are singletons. Sample: naive CD4+ T cells sorted from blood. This sample's subset: CD45RA+ positively selected. The chain combines TRBV19 with TRBJ2-7; D is ambiguous. The J call could be wrong; TRBJ2-5 is a better fit for the DNA end. This receptor was taken from a man aged 18-30 years in good health. The CDR3 loop is CASSSAETQYF. Here the CDR3 DNA reads TGTGCCAGTAGCTCAGCCGAGACCCAGTACTTC.